These T cell receptor beta chains were read from a single sample in a study of shared clonotypes between healthy human individuals. Profiling relied on immunoSEQ multiplex PCR, and the TCRdb table lists in-frame clones only, not all of them. Among about 680,000 clones listed, around four fifths were seen once. The sequencing input was memory CD4+ T cells sorted from blood. The source of these receptors is a woman in her twenties or thirties in good health. CDR3s include the opening cysteine and the closing phenylalanine or tryptophan. D genes are given only for firm matches. Only part of the rows carry a size: once, few, many, or a class if the clone is expanded.

V gene	J gene	CDR3 length	clone size	D gene	CDR3 protein	CDR3 DNA
TRBV10-3	TRBJ2-3	16	-	TRBD2	CAIGRVGKASTDTQYF	TGTGCCATCGGGAGGGTCGGTAAGGCCAGCACAGATACGCAGTATTTT
TRBV19	TRBJ1-5	14	-	-	CASSPTGSNQPQHF	TGTGCCAGTAGCCCTACAGGGAGCAATCAGCCCCAGCATTTT
TRBV7-9	TRBJ2-6	15	-	-	CASSPTGFGANVLTF	TGTGCCAGCAGCCCCACAGGTTTCGGGGCCAACGTCCTGACTTTC
TRBV30	TRBJ2-5	14	-	TRBD2	CAWSFAGGRETQYF	TGTGCCTGGAGTTTTGCGGGAGGGAGGGAGACCCAGTACTTC
TRBV19	TRBJ1-2	18	-	-	CASTRGRQGGPGGYGYTF	TGTGCCAGTACCCGAGGACGGCAGGGAGGGCCTGGCGGCTATGGCTACACCTTC
TRBV9	TRBJ2-3	15	-	-	CASSGGAEPTDTQYF	TGTGCCAGCAGTGGGGGGGCGGAACCCACAGATACGCAGTATTTT
TRBV19	TRBJ1-3	16	many	-	CASTALGRNSGNTIYF	TGTGCCAGTACCGCGCTCGGACGGAACTCTGGAAACACCATATATTTT
TRBV11-2	TRBJ1-2	13	many	-	CASSLGVNYGYTF	TGTGCCAGCAGCTTGGGGGTAAACTATGGCTACACCTTC
TRBV6-1	TRBJ1-5	13	many	-	CASRGPHNQPQHF	TGTGCCAGCCGGGGCCCCCACAATCAGCCCCAGCATTTT
TRBV7-3	TRBJ2-2	13	few	-	CASSLFPPGELFF	TGTGCCAGCAGCTTATTTCCCCCCGGGGAGCTGTTTTTT
TRBV4-2	TRBJ1-3	16	-	-	CASSPISSSSGNTIYF	TGTGCCAGCAGCCCGATCAGTTCGAGCTCTGGAAACACCATATATTTT
TRBV19	TRBJ2-5	15	-	TRBD1	CASSFRQGEVETQYF	TGTGCCAGTAGTTTTCGACAGGGGGAGGTAGAGACCCAGTACTTC
TRBV2	TRBJ1-3	14	-	-	CASSDGSSGNTIYF	TGTGCCAGCAGTGACGGATCCTCTGGAAACACCATATATTTT
TRBV30	TRBJ2-7	14	-	-	CAWTRGTYIGEQYF	TGTGCCTGGACCCGTGGGACCTACATTGGCGAGCAGTACTTC
TRBV7-9	TRBJ2-3	16	few	-	CASSPPAQGRTDTQYF	TGTGCCAGCAGCCCGCCTGCCCAGGGGAGGACAGATACGCAGTATTTT
TRBV15	TRBJ2-5	17	few	TRBD1	CATSREKVRQGEETQYF	TGTGCCACCAGCAGAGAGAAGGTTAGGCAGGGGGAGGAGACCCAGTACTTC
TRBV5-5	TRBJ2-7	14	-	TRBD2	CASSFGGGWNEQYF	TGTGCCAGCAGCTTCGGGGGGGGCTGGAACGAGCAGTACTTC
TRBV5-4	TRBJ2-3	15	-	TRBD2	CASSNPSGSGDTQYF	TGTGCCAGCAGCAATCCTAGCGGGAGTGGAGATACGCAGTATTTT
TRBV6-5	TRBJ1-5	15	few	-	CASSWGGTRNQPQHF	TGTGCCAGCAGTTGGGGGGGGACCCGCAATCAGCCCCAGCATTTT
TRBV29-1	TRBJ1-2	15	-	-	CSVELTAGARRGYTF	TGCAGCGTTGAATTAACAGCCGGCGCCCGCCGTGGCTACACCTTC
TRBV11-2	TRBJ2-1	13	-	-	CASSLDAPTEQFF	TGTGCCAGCAGCTTAGATGCGCCCACAGAGCAGTTCTTC
TRBV18	TRBJ2-5	13	-	-	CASSRLKQETQYF	TGTGCCAGCTCACGTCTGAAGCAGGAGACCCAGTACTTC
TRBV6-1	TRBJ1-5	15	-	-	CASRERGGYNQPQHF	TGTGCCAGCAGGGAGCGGGGGGGATACAATCAGCCCCAGCATTTT
TRBV10-1	TRBJ2-3	15	few	-	CASSVADPSTDTQYF	TGCGCCAGCAGTGTAGCGGACCCGAGCACAGATACGCAGTATTTT
TRBV19	TRBJ2-7	14	-	TRBD1	CASSSGTGVDEQYF	TGTGCCAGTAGTAGCGGGACAGGGGTGGACGAGCAGTACTTC
TRBV28	TRBJ1-2	13	-	-	CASSLVQNYGYTF	TGTGCCAGCAGTTTAGTACAGAACTATGGCTACACCTTC
TRBV5-4	TRBJ2-2	15	-	-	CASSLDQTNTGELFF	TGTGCCAGCAGCTTGGACCAGACGAACACCGGGGAGCTGTTTTTT
TRBV5-1	TRBJ1-1	13	-	TRBD1	CASSPDLTGLDFF	TGCGCCAGCAGCCCGGATTTGACAGGGTTGGATTTCTTT
TRBV9	TRBJ2-3	15	-	TRBD2	CASSGLAGNADTQYF	TGTGCCAGCAGCGGACTAGCAGGGAACGCAGATACGCAGTATTTT
TRBV6-5	TRBJ1-1	13	few	-	CASSYGTPSEAFF	TGTGCCAGCAGTTACGGGACGCCCAGTGAAGCTTTCTTT
TRBV5-8	TRBJ2-1	16	few	-	CASSRAVSTDDNEQFF	TGTGCCAGCAGCCGCGCGGTGTCAACAGACGACAATGAGCAGTTCTTC
TRBV6-1	TRBJ2-3	13	-	-	CASTGGVLHTQYF	TGTGCCAGCACCGGAGGGGTACTGCATACGCAGTATTTT
TRBV12-1	TRBJ2-7	18	once	-	CASSFARGLATETYEQYF	TGTGCCAGCAGCTTTGCTCGGGGACTAGCGACCGAAACATACGAGCAGTACTTC
TRBV18	TRBJ2-3	15	-	TRBD1	CASSLAGQGSDTQYF	TGTGCCAGCTCACTCGCTGGACAGGGCTCAGATACGCAGTATTTT
TRBV25-1	TRBJ1-2	14	-	-	CASSHLGVDYGYTF	TGTGCCAGCAGTCATTTGGGGGTTGACTATGGCTACACCTTC
TRBV27	TRBJ2-3	15	-	-	CASSPPGSGTDTQYF	TGTGCCAGCAGTCCCCCCGGGAGCGGCACAGATACGCAGTATTTT
TRBV29-1	TRBJ2-2	14	-	-	CSVKGVLRGGELFF	TGCAGCGTAAAAGGGGTCCTAAGGGGCGGGGAGCTGTTTTTT
TRBV15	TRBJ2-7	15	-	-	CATSRDSLFTYEQYF	TGTGCCACCAGCAGAGATTCTCTATTTACCTACGAGCAGTACTTC
TRBV29-1	TRBJ2-7	13	-	-	CSVRQGRAYEQYF	TGCAGCGTTCGACAGGGGAGGGCATACGAGCAGTACTTC
TRBV27	TRBJ2-1	16	-	TRBD2	CASSLLTGGSYNEQFF	TGTGCCAGCAGTTTATTAACGGGAGGATCCTACAATGAGCAGTTCTTC
TRBV18	TRBJ2-2	13	-	-	CASSPRDTGELFF	TGTGCCAGCTCACCACGAGACACCGGGGAGCTGTTTTTT
TRBV27	TRBJ2-7	13	-	-	CASSSDPWYEQYF	TGTGCCAGCAGTTCAGACCCGTGGTACGAGCAGTACTTC
TRBV28	TRBJ1-3	12	-	-	CASSFRENTIYF	TGTGCCAGCAGTTTTCGGGAAAACACCATATATTTT
TRBV4-2	TRBJ2-5	15	-	TRBD1	CASSRTGAERETQYF	TGTGCCAGCAGCCGAACAGGGGCGGAGCGGGAGACCCAGTACTTC
TRBV11-2	TRBJ2-1	16	few	-	CASSTPDRIGWNEQFF	TGTGCCAGCAGCACTCCCGACAGGATCGGATGGAATGAGCAGTTCTTC
TRBV9	TRBJ2-2	14	many	-	CASSVEGPTGELFF	TGTGCCAGCAGCGTAGAGGGACCCACCGGGGAGCTGTTTTTT
TRBV25-1	TRBJ2-5	13	few	TRBD1	CASSESGQGEQYF	TGTGCCAGCAGTGAATCGGGTCAGGGGGAGCAGTACTTC
TRBV2	TRBJ1-1	14	few	TRBD1	CASSRQGRNTEAFF	TGTGCCAGCAGTCGACAGGGACGGAACACTGAAGCTTTCTTT
TRBV5-1	TRBJ1-1	14	-	-	CASSSGQQNTEAFF	TGCGCCAGCAGCTCTGGACAGCAGAACACTGAAGCTTTCTTT
TRBV14	TRBJ1-1	13	many	-	CASSQDRRRGAFF	TGTGCCAGCAGCCAAGATCGTAGGAGGGGAGCTTTCTTT
TRBV5-4	TRBJ2-7	11	-	-	CASSLGNEQYF	TGTGCCAGCAGCTTGGGGAACGAGCAGTACTTC